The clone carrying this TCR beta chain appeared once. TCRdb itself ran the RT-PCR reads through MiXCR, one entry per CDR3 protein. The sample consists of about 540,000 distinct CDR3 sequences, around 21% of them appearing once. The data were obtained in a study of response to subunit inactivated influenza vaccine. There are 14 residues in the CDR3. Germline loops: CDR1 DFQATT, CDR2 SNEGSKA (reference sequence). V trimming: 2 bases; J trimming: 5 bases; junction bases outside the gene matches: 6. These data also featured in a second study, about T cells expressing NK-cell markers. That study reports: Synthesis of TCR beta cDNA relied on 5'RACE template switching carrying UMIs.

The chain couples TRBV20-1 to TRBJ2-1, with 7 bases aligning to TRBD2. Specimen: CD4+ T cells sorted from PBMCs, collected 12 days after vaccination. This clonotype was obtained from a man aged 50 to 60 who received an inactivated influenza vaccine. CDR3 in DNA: TGCAGTGCTAGAATGACTAGCAGCCACAATGAGCAGTTCTTC. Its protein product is CSARMTSSHNEQFF.